These 30 T cell receptor beta chains came from one sample sequenced in a study of T cell clones after liver transplantation. TCRdb keeps only in-frame clones here, not all; method: immunoSEQ multiplex PCR. Among about 58,000 clones listed, around two thirds were seen once. The sequencing used CD4+ T cells from blood, collected at the approximately 15-month timepoint. The origin of the receptors is a human patient who received a liver transplant. Some of the T cells may derive from the graft donor.

This rearrangement joins TRBV6-6 to TRBJ1-5, with a weak D call TRBD1 (6 bases). Trimming pared 8 bases from V and 7 bases from J, leaving 21 bases between. This CDR3 comprises 15 residues. Germline CDR1 MNHNY, CDR2 SVGAGI (reference sequence). Here the CDR3 reads CASDVGGGQGQPQHF. For the CDR3, the DNA is TGTGCCAGCGACGTCGGGGGGGGGCAAGGGCAGCCCCAGCATTTT.

The rearrangement links TRBV19 to TRBJ1-2, with TRBD1 matching 8 bases. In germline, CDR1 is LNHDA, CDR2 SQIVND (reference sequence). CDR3 length equals 15 residues. J gave up 4 bases and V 7 bases, and 11 bases lay outside the gene matches. The CDR3 DNA reads as TGTGCCAGTAAACGCCAACAGGGGGTCGGCTATGGCTACACCTTC. Encoded protein: CASKRQQGVGYGYTF.

This chain links TRBV2 with TRBJ2-3, with D perhaps assigned TRBD1 or TRBD2 (5 bases each). V lost 7 bases to trimming and J lost 4 bases, with 18 bases between them. CDR1 and CDR2 (germline): SNHLY, FYNNEI. The CDR3 covers 15 residues. Here the CDR3 DNA reads TGTGCCAGCAAAGCCGGACCTAGGGACCCAGATACGCAGTATTTT. Translating it yields CASKAGPRDPDTQYF.

In this sample, this clone turned up a few times. The rearrangement links TRBV6-5 to TRBJ1-6, with 9 bases fitting TRBD1. Germline CDR1 MNHEY, CDR2 SVGAGI. CDR3 length equals 15 residues. The V and J ends lost 5 bases and 5 bases, in that order; junction bases with no gene match: 4. Here the CDR3 reads CASSPRDRDNSPLHF. CDR3 sequence (DNA): TGTGCCAGCAGTCCCCGGGACAGGGATAATTCACCCCTCCACTTT.

This clone appeared a few times. The rearrangement joins TRBV28 to TRBJ1-2; tentative D call: TRBD1 (5 bases). The germline gives CDR1 MDHEN, CDR2 SYDVKM. The length of the CDR3 is 13 residues. Trimming removed 5 bases from V and 8 bases from J, with 15 bases in between. CDR3 region: CASSTTGTTGYTF. The CDR3 bases are TGTGCCAGCAGTACCACCGGGACGACCGGCTACACCTTC.

The chain joins TRBV6-5 to TRBJ2-7; no clear D gene. The CDR3 spans 16 residues. Germline values: CDR1 MNHEY, CDR2 SVGAGI. V lost 0 bases to trimming and J lost 0 bases, with 12 bases between them. Here the CDR3 DNA reads TGTGCCAGCAGTTACTCTATCCAGACGAGCTCCTACGAGCAGTACTTC. Translating it yields CASSYSIQTSSYEQYF.

Only one count was recorded for this clone. The rearrangement links TRBV18 to TRBJ1-1; D perhaps matches TRBD1 (5 bases). This CDR3 comprises 16 residues. V lost 3 bases, J lost 1 base, and 15 bases lay in between. CDR1 is KGHSH and CDR2 is LQKENI in the germline V gene. This CDR3 reads CASSPLGGGWNTEAFF. DNA of the CDR3: TGTGCCAGCTCACCCCTGGGGGGGGGATGGAACACTGAAGCTTTCTTT.

The rearrangement joins TRBV2 to TRBJ2-6; D gene uncertain. Trimming left V 6 bases short and J 0 bases short, with 12 bases between. Germline V gene data show CDR1 as SNHLY and CDR2 as FYNNEI. The CDR3 covers 16 residues. The CDR3 is CASREQLISGANVLTF. CDR3 coding DNA: TGTGCCAGCAGGGAACAGCTGATCTCTGGGGCCAACGTCCTGACTTTC.

The V gene is TRBV28, the J gene TRBJ2-2, with a weak D call TRBD1 (5 bases). The V gene's germline CDR1 is MDHEN and CDR2 SYDVKM. Trimming pared 0 bases from V and 0 bases from J, leaving 5 bases between. This CDR3 is 15 amino acids long. The CDR3 loop reads CASSLWTANTGELFF. CDR3 sequence (DNA): TGTGCCAGCAGTTTATGGACAGCGAACACCGGGGAGCTGTTTTTT.

V usage is TRBV5-1 and J usage is TRBJ2-3; TRBD1 matches at 11 bases. CDR3 length: 14 amino acids. Trimming removed 4 bases from V and 4 bases from J; junction bases left unmatched: 2. Germline V lookup: CDR1 SGHRS, CDR2 YFSETQ. The CDR3 protein is CASSPGQGADTQYF. CDR3 nucleotide sequence: TGCGCCAGCAGCCCGGGACAGGGGGCAGATACGCAGTATTTT.

In this sample, this clone turned up a few times. This chain links TRBV6-5 with TRBJ1-2; D perhaps matches TRBD1 (6 bases). CDR3 length: 13 amino acids. CDR1 is MNHEY and CDR2 is SVGAGI in the germline V gene. V was clipped by 6 bases and J by 1 base, with 9 bases between them. Here the CDR3 DNA reads TGTGCCAGCAGGCAGGGGAATAACTATGGCTACACCTTC. Its translation: CASRQGNNYGYTF.

The chain carries TRBV7-2 and TRBJ2-4; 7 nucleotides line up with TRBD2. Per the germline V gene, CDR1 is SGHTA and CDR2 is FQGNSA. The CDR3 is made up of 13 amino acids. V lost 4 bases to trimming and J lost 8 bases; unmatched junction nucleotides: 5. The CDR3 DNA reads as TGTGCCAGCAGCTCCCTTGCGGGGGACATTCAGTACTTC. Its protein product is CASSSLAGDIQYF. Based on the CDR3 plus reference TRBV7-2 and TRBJ2-4, the full variable domain is GAGVSQSPSNKVTEKGKDVELRCDPISGHTALYWYRQSLGQGLEFLIYFQGNSAPDKSGLPSDRFSAERTGGSVSTLTIQRTQQEDSAVYLCASSSLAGDIQYFGAGTRLSVL.

V is TRBV30 and J is TRBJ2-1, with a weak D call TRBD2 (5 bases). Between the trimmed V and J ends, which lost 2 bases and 9 bases, there was a span of 14 bases. CDR1 is GTSNPN and CDR2 is SVGIG in the germline V gene (reference sequence). This CDR3 has 13 amino acids. The CDR3 sequence: CAWSTRAESEQFF. In DNA, the CDR3 is TGTGCCTGGAGTACCAGAGCGGAAAGTGAGCAGTTCTTC.

The J gene is TRBJ2-3, the V gene TRBV15, with TRBD1 as a possible D gene (6 bases). V lost 5 bases to trimming and J lost 1 base, with 13 bases between them. Germline V lookup: CDR1 LNHNV, CDR2 YYDKDF (reference sequence). The CDR3 contains 15 residues. This CDR3 reads CATSAGGQGTDTQYF. CDR3 DNA sequence: TGTGCCACCAGCGCTGGGGGCCAGGGCACAGATACGCAGTATTTT.

This clone was seen a single time. The J gene is TRBJ1-5, the V gene TRBV28; no clear D gene. Deletions cut 4 bases from V and 3 bases from J, with 13 bases between. Germline V gives CDR1 MDHEN, CDR2 SYDVKM. The CDR3 has 15 residues. The CDR3 reads CASSSPSTYNQPQHF. CDR3 nucleotide sequence: TGTGCCAGCAGTTCGCCCTCAACCTACAATCAGCCCCAGCATTTT. The complete variable domain, with remaining parts taken from reference TRBV28 and TRBJ1-5, reads DVKVTQSSRYLVKRTGEKVFLECVQDMDHENMFWYRQDPGLGLRLIYFSYDVKMKEKGDIPEGYSVSREKKERFSLILESASTNQTSMYLCASSSPSTYNQPQHFGDGTRLSIL.

This clone is medium-sized (0.01 to 0.1%) within its sample. The same CDR3 arises from other DNA sequences in this sample as well. The V call is TRBV19, the J call TRBJ2-4, with D possibly TRBD1 on 6 matching bases. Germline assignment: CDR1 LNHDA and CDR2 SQIVND (reference sequence). The CDR3 spans 14 residues. With 1 base removed from V and 8 bases from J, the gap between germline ends came to 12 bases. CDR3 protein: CASSIGGGRDIQYF. The CDR3, as DNA: TGTGCCAGTAGTATAGGAGGGGGACGGGACATTCAGTACTTC.

To note about this clone: Within the sample, other DNA sequences also encode this same CDR3. The rearrangement uses TRBV14 and TRBJ2-2; D is perhaps TRBD2 (6 bases). Trimming shortened V by 2 bases and J by 4 bases, and 11 bases separated the two germline ends. Per the germline V gene, CDR1 is SGHDN and CDR2 is FVKESK. This CDR3 is 15 amino acids long. Written as DNA, the CDR3 is TGTGCCAGCAGCCAATCCTCCGGGGGCACCGGGGAGCTGTTTTTT. This codes for CASSQSSGGTGELFF.

This rearrangement joins TRBV28 to TRBJ1-3; tentatively, D is TRBD1 (5 bases). CDR1 is MDHEN and CDR2 is SYDVKM in the germline V gene. The CDR3 spans 13 residues. V was trimmed by 8 bases and J by 1 base, leaving 9 bases between them. The CDR3 loop reads CASVQGSGNTIYF. Written as DNA, the CDR3 is TGTGCCAGCGTGCAGGGATCTGGAAACACCATATATTTT. The full variable domain, with the rest looked up from reference TRBV28 and TRBJ1-3, is DVKVTQSSRYLVKRTGEKVFLECVQDMDHENMFWYRQDPGLGLRLIYFSYDVKMKEKGDIPEGYSVSREKKERFSLILESASTNQTSMYLCASVQGSGNTIYFGEGSWLTVV.

This clone has a single count. This chain connects TRBV5-1 to TRBJ2-1; TRBD1 matches 7 bases. The CDR3 extends over 15 amino acids. Germline V gene data show CDR1 as SGHRS and CDR2 as YFSETQ. The V and J ends lost 2 bases and 4 bases, in that order; junction bases with no gene match: 6. This CDR3 reads CASSFRDRQYNEQFF. CDR3 DNA sequence: TGCGCCAGCAGCTTCCGGGACAGACAATACAATGAGCAGTTCTTC.

The chain employs TRBV11-3 and TRBJ1-1; 9 bases agree with TRBD1. Germline V gives CDR1 SGHNT, CDR2 YENEEA. V dropped 3 bases and J dropped 9; count of bases not matched to a gene: 8. CDR3 length: 14 residues. This chain's CDR3 is CASSLAGTGPKAFF. In nucleotides, the CDR3 is TGTGCCAGCAGCTTGGCCGGGACAGGGCCCAAAGCTTTCTTT.

J is TRBJ2-7 and V is TRBV19; TRBD1 matches 10 bases. Germline loops: CDR1 LNHDA, CDR2 SQIVND (reference sequence). The CDR3 has 16 amino acids. J was trimmed by 4 bases and V by 4 bases; bases with no gene match: 10. The CDR3 protein is CASSRRQGASRYEQYF. In DNA, the CDR3 is TGTGCCAGTAGTAGGAGACAGGGGGCCTCTAGATACGAGCAGTACTTC. The full variable domain, its missing parts supplied by reference TRBV19 and TRBJ2-7, is DGGITQSPKYLFRKEGQNVTLSCEQNLNHDAMYWYRQDPGQGLRLIYYSQIVNDFQKGDIAEGYSVSREKKESFPLTVTSAQKNPTAFYLCASSRRQGASRYEQYFGPGTRLTVT.

This chain connects TRBV5-4 to TRBJ2-7; either TRBD1 or TRBD2 may supply D (6 bases each). CDR3 length: 15 residues. Trimming shortened V by 2 bases and J by 0 bases, and 12 bases separated the two germline ends. Germline CDR1 and CDR2: SGHNT and YYREEE (reference sequence). The CDR3 is CASSFGGLSSYEQYF. The CDR3 DNA reads as TGTGCCAGCAGCTTTGGGGGGCTTAGCTCCTACGAGCAGTACTTC.

V and J are TRBV27 and TRBJ1-6; D gene uncertain. Germline lookup yields CDR1 MNHEY and CDR2 SMNVEV (reference sequence). The V end was cut by 6 bases, the J end by 5 bases, with 14 bases between. CDR3 size: 15 residues. CDR3 loop: CASRPRFSNNSPLHF. The CDR3 coding sequence is TGTGCCAGCAGACCCAGGTTCAGTAATAATTCACCCCTCCACTTT.

The gene calls are TRBV5-1 and TRBJ1-1; a weak D match, TRBD1 (5 bases). Per the germline V gene, CDR1 is SGHRS and CDR2 is YFSETQ. The CDR3 runs 14 residues. V dropped 7 bases and J dropped 5 bases, with 18 bases sitting between them. CDR3 loop: CASHPWGGGTEAFF. The CDR3 bases are TGCGCCAGCCACCCCTGGGGGGGAGGGACTGAAGCTTTCTTT.

This clone has just a few counts. The gene calls are TRBV6-1 and TRBJ2-7; 8 nucleotides align to TRBD1. The V gene's germline CDR1 is MNHNS and CDR2 SASEGT. The CDR3 has 15 residues. Germline trimming cut 2 bases from V and 3 bases from J; bases unmatched to any gene: 6. For the CDR3, the DNA is TGTGCCAGCAGTGAATGGGGACAGGAAATCTACGAGCAGTACTTC. Amino acid sequence: CASSEWGQEIYEQYF.

The CDR3 region is CASSVAPGLAGEGQETQYF. CDR3 bases: TGTGCCAGCAGCGTAGCTCCGGGACTAGCGGGAGAGGGGCAAGAGACCCAGTACTTC. J is TRBJ2-5 and V is TRBV9; 14 bases line up with TRBD2. This CDR3 is 19 amino acids long. CDR1 is SGDLS and CDR2 is YYNGEE in the germline V gene. J gave up 2 bases and V 0 bases, and 9 bases lay outside the gene matches.

CDR3 amino acids: CAWRPPGQGYEQYV. The CDR3, as DNA: TGTGCCTGGAGGCCCCCGGGACAGGGATACGAGCAGTACGTC. The chain joins TRBV30 to TRBJ2-7; 9 nucleotides align to TRBD1. The length of the CDR3 is 14 residues. Germline V lookup: CDR1 GTSNPN, CDR2 SVGIG (reference sequence). J lost 4 bases, V lost 3 bases, and 7 bases had no gene match.

V is TRBV2 and J is TRBJ2-5, with 8 bases lining up with TRBD1. This CDR3 contains 15 residues. Trimming cost V 4 bases and J 4 bases; bases outside gene matches: 8. Germline V gene sequence: CDR1 SNHLY, CDR2 FYNNEI. This chain's CDR3 is CASSVGQEGSETQYF. CDR3 DNA: TGTGCCAGCAGTGTGGGACAGGAGGGGTCAGAGACCCAGTACTTC.

The chain is built from TRBV7-8 and TRBJ1-2, with 7 bases matching TRBD1. Germline CDR1 is SGHVS and CDR2 is FQNEAQ. CDR3 length equals 15 residues. Trimming took 1 base from V and 3 from J; bases not matched to a gene: 5. The CDR3, as DNA: TGTGCCAGCAGCTTAGGACAGGGTTGGCACTATGGCTACACCTTC. Translation: CASSLGQGWHYGYTF.

A few counts support this clone. CDR3 region: CASSLRDSEKLFF. The CDR3 bases are TGCGCCAGCAGCCTCCGGGACAGCGAAAAACTGTTTTTT. The chain employs TRBV4-1 and TRBJ1-4; 7 positions match TRBD1. This CDR3 comprises 13 residues. Germline V CDR1 and CDR2: MGHRA, YSYEKL. V shed 4 bases, J shed 8 bases, and the junction held 4 bases outside the gene matches.